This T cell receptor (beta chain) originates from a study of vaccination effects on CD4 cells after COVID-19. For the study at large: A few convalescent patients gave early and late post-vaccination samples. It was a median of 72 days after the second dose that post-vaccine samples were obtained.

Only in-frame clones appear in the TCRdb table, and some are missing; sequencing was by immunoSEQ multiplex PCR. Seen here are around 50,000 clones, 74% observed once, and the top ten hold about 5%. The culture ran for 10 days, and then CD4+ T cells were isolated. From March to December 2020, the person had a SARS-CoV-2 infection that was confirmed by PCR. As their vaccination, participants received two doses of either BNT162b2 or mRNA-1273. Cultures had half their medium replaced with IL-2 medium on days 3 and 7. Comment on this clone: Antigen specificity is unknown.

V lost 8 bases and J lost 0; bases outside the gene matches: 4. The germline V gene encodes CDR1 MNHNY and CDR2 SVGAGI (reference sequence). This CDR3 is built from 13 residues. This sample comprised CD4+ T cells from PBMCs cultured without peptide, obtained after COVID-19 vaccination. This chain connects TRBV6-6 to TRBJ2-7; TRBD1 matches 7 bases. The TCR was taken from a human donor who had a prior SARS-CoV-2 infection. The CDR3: CASRDSSSYEQYF. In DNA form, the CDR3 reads TGTGCCAGCCGGGACAGCAGCTCCTACGAGCAGTACTTC.